Here is one T cell receptor beta chain with its context. This sample stems from a study of beta chain features in type 1 diabetes. Germline V gene sequence: CDR1 MNHEY, CDR2 SVGAGI. This CDR3 spans 16 amino acids. The ends were cut back, 2 bases at V and 0 bases at J, with 12 bases in the middle. Sequencing targeted expressed TCRB transcripts, as all isolated RNA had been reverse transcribed. Using immunoSEQ multiplex PCR, the repertoire was profiled, and TCRdb retains in-frame clones only, with some absent. The sample shows fewer than 250,000 clones, about 9.3% of them seen only once. This receptor was obtained from a woman aged 18-35 years in good health. The sample comprised naive CD4+ T cells from blood. V usage is TRBV6-5 and J usage is TRBJ2-3; tentatively, D is TRBD2 (5 bases). CDR3 DNA: TGTGCCAGCAGTTACGCAGCGGCCTTTAGCACAGATACGCAGTATTTT. It yields the protein CASSYAAAFSTDTQYF.